This entry is about one TCR beta chain. Its antigen is currently unknown. The sample comes from a study of T cell responses to AZD1222 COVID-19 vaccine. Overall study findings and caveats: Baseline testing showed seropositivity in only six or seven AZD1222 recipients. No repertoire was sampled before or during the peak T cell response, only after it.

The assay was immunoSEQ multiplex PCR, and TCRdb's table has in-frame clones only and misses some. Altogether around 88,000 clones are present, 70% to 90% being singletons, with the ten largest covering roughly 5.2%. Germline V gene lookup returns CDR1 KGHSH and CDR2 LQKENI. Trimming took off 0 bases at V and 3 bases at J, with 6 bases between the two ends. This CDR3 has 14 amino acids. This chain uses TRBV18 with TRBJ1-3; no definite D call. This specimen was peripheral blood, taken on day 0 of AZD1222 vaccination. The sequence was obtained from an adult in good health. As DNA, the CDR3 is TGTGCCAGCTCACCACCGGCGAGTGGAAACACCATATATTTT. Translation: CASSPPASGNTIYF. The full variable domain, rest sourced from reference TRBV18 and TRBJ1-3, is NAGVMQNPRHLVRRRGQEARLRCSPMKGHSHVYWYRQLPEEGLKFMVYLQKENIIDESGMPKERFSAEFPKEGPSILRIQQVVRGDSAAYFCASSPPASGNTIYFGEGSWLTVV.